This T cell receptor beta chain is drawn from a study of CD8 T cells in Susac syndrome. Germline values: CDR1 MNHEY, CDR2 SMNVEV (reference sequence). V lost 6 bases and J lost 5, with 15 bases in between. The CDR3 totals 14 residues. Reverse transcription of 0.5 to 1 ug RNA was carried out with random hexamers. Amplification of the TCR beta CDR3 was carried out by immunoSEQ multiplex PCR, which spanned a total of 54 Vbeta and 13 Jbeta segments. Each CDR3 protein is one row after TCRdb ran MiXCR on the immunoSEQ multiplex PCR reads. The sample has just over 150,000 distinct CDR3 sequences; around 96% are singletons. TCR beta was sequenced from blood CD8+ and CD4+ T cells.

The chain combines TRBV27 with TRBJ2-3; a possible D gene is TRBD2 (7 bases). This sequence originates from a human donor with multiple sclerosis. Sample: CD8+ T cells from PBMCs. The CDR3 reads CASSLRRGGDTQYF. In DNA, the CDR3 is TGTGCCAGCAGCCTGAGGAGGGGGGGAGATACGCAGTATTTT.